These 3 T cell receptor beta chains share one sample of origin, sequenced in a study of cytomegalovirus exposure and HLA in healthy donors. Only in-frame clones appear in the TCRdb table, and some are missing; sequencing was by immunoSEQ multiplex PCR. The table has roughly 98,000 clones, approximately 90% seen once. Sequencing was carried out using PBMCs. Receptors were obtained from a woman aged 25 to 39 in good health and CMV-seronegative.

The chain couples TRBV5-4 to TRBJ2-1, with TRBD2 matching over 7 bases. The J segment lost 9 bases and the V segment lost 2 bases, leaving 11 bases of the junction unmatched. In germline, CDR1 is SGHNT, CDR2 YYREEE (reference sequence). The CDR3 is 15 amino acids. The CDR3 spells CASSLAGPLGGEQFF. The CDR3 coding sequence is TGTGCCAGCAGCTTAGCGGGACCGTTGGGCGGTGAGCAGTTCTTC.

This CDR3 is CASSPQTRYYGYTF. Written as DNA, the CDR3 is TGTGCCAGCAGCCCACAAACAAGATACTATGGCTACACCTTC. V usage is TRBV27 and J usage is TRBJ1-2; D remains unclear. Germline V gene data show CDR1 as MNHEY and CDR2 as SMNVEV (reference sequence). V was cut by 6 bases and J by 3 bases, with 14 bases left in between. This CDR3 region has 14 residues.

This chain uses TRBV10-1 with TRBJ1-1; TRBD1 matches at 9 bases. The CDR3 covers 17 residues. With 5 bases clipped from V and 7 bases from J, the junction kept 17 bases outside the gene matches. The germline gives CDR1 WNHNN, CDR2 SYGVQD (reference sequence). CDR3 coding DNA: TGCGCCAGCAGTAAAGGACAGGGGAAGGGGTCGGTGTATGAAGCTTTCTTT. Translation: CASSKGQGKGSVYEAFF.